This T cell receptor beta chain originates from a study of blood T cell repertoires in COVID-19 (dated by TCRdb to the early 2020s). For the study in its entirety: Samples covering the acute and convalescent phases of COVID-19 were provided by collaborators in the United States, Italy and Spain. The prospective study material was composed of cDNA or gDNA derived from T cells, B-cell-depleted T cells, or PBMCs. The dataset comprised deeply sampled blood TCRbeta repertoires from subjects exposed to, actively infected with, or recovered from COVID-19. The repertoires were released in a freely available public database intended as a resource for research on the immune response to SARS-CoV-2. Samples were obtained from the ongoing ImmuneRACE study (first 160 participants) and from approximately 1,200 subjects provided by 6 global collaborators. Nearly every sample came with metadata listing a de-identified subject ID, COVID-19 status, age in years and sex. Where available, HLA class I and class II types were obtained from metadata supplied by the sample provider rather than from assay-based typing. Study-wide findings and limitations: The amount of clinical and demographic metadata varied by source and participant and was provided uncurated.

The immunoSEQ Assay, a bias-controlled multiplex PCR, was used to amplify TCRbeta CDR3 regions from genomic DNA. The study's own analysis went as follows. Within the assay, amplification of reference gene primers was used to estimate how many nucleated cells each sample contained. Sequence reads were collapsed and filtered to measure the absolute abundance of every unique TCRbeta CDR3 rearrangement. For each sample, productive Simpson clonality was calculated by taking the square root of Simpson's diversity index across productive rearrangements. TCRdb provides this immuneACCESS table in a form limited to in-frame rearrangements. Some clones are lacking; in checked studies, under half of them reflect an unresolved V gene, and why the rest are absent is not known. The V and J calls and clone size were taken over from that table, and D and trimming were inferred from the DNA. The sample profile shows 55,000 to 80,000 clones; nearly 90% of them were found once. The top ten hold more than 25% of the sample.

As for this clone: Which antigen it targets is not known. One base away there is no much larger clone; base qualities are not given.

Including the terminal cysteine and phenylalanine, the CDR3 comprises 16 residues. The read is trimmed to its CDR3 DNA, 48 bases read in frame from base 1. In the germline V gene (reference sequence), CDR1 corresponds to WNHNN and CDR2 to SYGVQD. The V end gives up 3 bases and the J end 0 bases, leaving 4 bases in the junction not matched to a gene. Collaborating institutions collected whole blood in K2EDTA tubes following their own protocols. For TCRbeta analysis, collaborators shipped samples in one of three forms: frozen whole blood, isolated PBMCs, or DNA extracted from either of those sample types.

This chain joins TRBV10-1 to TRBJ2-5, with TRBD2 identical over 10 junction bases. Sequencing input: peripheral blood. This sequence was found in a man aged 50 to 60 with acute or convalescent COVID-19. The DNA reads TGCGCCAGCAGTGATTCCGGGACTAGCGACCAAGAGACCCAGTACTTC. Translated, this is CASSDSGTSDQETQYF.